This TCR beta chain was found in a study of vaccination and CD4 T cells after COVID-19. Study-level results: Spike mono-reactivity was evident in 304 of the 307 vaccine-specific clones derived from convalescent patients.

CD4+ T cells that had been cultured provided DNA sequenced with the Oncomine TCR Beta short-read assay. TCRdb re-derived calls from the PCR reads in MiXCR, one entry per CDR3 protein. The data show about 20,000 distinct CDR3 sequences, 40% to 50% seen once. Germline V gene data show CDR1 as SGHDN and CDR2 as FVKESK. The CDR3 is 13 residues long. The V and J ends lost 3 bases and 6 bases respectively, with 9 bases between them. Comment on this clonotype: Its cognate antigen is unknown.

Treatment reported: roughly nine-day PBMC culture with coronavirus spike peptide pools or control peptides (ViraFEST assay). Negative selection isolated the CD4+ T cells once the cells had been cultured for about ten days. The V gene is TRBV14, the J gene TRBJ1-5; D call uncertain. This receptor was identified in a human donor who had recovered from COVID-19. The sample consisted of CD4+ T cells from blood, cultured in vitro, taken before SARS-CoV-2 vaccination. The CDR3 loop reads CASSQAGLQPQHF. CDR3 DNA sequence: TGTGCCAGCAGCCAGGCGGGTCTTCAGCCCCAGCATTTT.